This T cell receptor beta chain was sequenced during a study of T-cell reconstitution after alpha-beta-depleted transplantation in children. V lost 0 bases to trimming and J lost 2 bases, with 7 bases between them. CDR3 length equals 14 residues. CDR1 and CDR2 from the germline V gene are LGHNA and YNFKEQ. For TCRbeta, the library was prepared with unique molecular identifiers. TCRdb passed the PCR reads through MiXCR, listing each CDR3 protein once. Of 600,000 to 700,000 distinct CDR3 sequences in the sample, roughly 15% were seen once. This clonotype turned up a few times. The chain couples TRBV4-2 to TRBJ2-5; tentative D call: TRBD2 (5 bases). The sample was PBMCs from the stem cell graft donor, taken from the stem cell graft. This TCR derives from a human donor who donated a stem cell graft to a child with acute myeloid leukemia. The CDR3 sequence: CASSQESGQETQYF. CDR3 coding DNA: TGTGCCAGCAGCCAAGAGTCGGGGCAAGAGACCCAGTACTTC.